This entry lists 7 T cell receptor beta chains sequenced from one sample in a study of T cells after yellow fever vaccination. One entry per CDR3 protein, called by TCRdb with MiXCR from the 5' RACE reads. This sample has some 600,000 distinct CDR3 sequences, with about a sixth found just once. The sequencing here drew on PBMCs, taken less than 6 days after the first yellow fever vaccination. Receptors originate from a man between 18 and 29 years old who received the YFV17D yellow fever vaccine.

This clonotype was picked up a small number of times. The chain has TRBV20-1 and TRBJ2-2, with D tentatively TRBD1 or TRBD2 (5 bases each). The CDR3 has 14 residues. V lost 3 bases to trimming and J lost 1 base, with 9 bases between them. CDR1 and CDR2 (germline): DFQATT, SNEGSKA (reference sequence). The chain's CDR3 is CSASSGRNTGELFF. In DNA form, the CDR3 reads TGCAGTGCTAGTTCGGGGCGGAACACCGGGGAGCTGTTTTTT.

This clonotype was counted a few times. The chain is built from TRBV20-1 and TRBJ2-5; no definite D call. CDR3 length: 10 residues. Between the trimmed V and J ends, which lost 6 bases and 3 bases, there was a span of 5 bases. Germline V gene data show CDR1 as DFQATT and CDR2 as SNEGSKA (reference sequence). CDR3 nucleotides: TGCAGTGCGAGCGAAGAGACCCAGTACTTC. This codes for CSASEETQYF.

In DNA, the CDR3 is TGTGCCAGCAGCTCTAAGGGACAGTTGCAAGAGACCCAGTACTTC. Translated: CASSSKGQLQETQYF. The chain is built from TRBV7-9 and TRBJ2-5; 7 bases fit TRBD1. With V trimmed by 4 bases and J by 2 bases, 7 bases remained unmatched. The V gene's germline CDR1 is SEHNR and CDR2 FQNEAQ (reference sequence). CDR3 length: 15 amino acids. The full variable domain, with the rest looked up from reference TRBV7-9 and TRBJ2-5, is DTGVSQNPRHKITKRGQNVTFRCDPISEHNRLYWYRQTLGQGPEFLTYFQNEAQLEKSRLLSDRFSAERPKGSFSTLEIQRTEQGDSAMYLCASSSKGQLQETQYFGPGTRLLVL.

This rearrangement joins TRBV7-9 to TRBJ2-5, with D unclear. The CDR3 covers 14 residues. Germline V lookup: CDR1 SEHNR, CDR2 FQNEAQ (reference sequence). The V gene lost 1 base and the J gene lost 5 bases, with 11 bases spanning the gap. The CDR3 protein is CASSLVETEETQYF. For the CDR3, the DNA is TGTGCCAGCAGCTTAGTGGAGACCGAGGAGACCCAGTACTTC.

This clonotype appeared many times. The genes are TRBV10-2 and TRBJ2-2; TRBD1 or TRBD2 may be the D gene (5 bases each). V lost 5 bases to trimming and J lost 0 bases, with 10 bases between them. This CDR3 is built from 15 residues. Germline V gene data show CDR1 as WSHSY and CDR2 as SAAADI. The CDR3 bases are TGCGCCAGCAGTTGGACACTAGCGAACACCGGGGAGCTGTTTTTT. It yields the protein CASSWTLANTGELFF.

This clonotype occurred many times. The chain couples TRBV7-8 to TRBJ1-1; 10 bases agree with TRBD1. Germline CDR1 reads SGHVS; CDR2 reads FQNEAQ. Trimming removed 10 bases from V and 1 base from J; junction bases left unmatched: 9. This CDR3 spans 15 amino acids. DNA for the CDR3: TGTGCCACCCGGAGGGGGACAGGGGAGAACACTGAAGCTTTCTTT. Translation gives CATRRGTGENTEAFF.

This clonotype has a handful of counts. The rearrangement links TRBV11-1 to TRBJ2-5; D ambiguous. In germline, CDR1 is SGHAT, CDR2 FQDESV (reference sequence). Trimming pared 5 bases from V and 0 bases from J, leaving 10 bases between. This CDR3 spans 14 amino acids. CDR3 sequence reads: CASSLTRDQETQYF. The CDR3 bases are TGTGCCAGCAGCCTGACAAGAGACCAAGAGACCCAGTACTTC.